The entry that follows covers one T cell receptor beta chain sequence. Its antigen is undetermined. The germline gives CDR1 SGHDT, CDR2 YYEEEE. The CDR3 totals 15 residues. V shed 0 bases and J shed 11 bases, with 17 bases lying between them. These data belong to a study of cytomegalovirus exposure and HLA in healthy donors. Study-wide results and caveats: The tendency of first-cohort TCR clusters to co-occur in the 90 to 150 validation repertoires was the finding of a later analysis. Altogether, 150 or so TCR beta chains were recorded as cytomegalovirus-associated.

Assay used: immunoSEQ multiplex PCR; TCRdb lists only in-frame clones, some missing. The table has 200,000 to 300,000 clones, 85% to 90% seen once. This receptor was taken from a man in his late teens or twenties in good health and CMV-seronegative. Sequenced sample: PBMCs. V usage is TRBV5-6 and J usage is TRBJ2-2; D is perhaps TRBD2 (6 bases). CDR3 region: CASSLAVGEADELFF. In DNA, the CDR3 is TGTGCCAGCAGCTTGGCGGTGGGGGAGGCAGATGAGCTGTTTTTT.